The present T cell receptor beta chain was sequenced within a study of shared clonotypes between healthy human individuals. Notes on the study in general: Clonotypes shared by all four donors outscored non-shared clonotypes in generation probability.

The germline V gene has CDR1 SGHRS and CDR2 YFSETQ. With 3 bases removed from V and 10 bases from J, the gap between germline ends came to 15 bases. CDR3 length equals 13 residues. Original data processing: Without quality scores, immunoSEQ junctional reads could not be filtered like full-length reads. The assay was immunoSEQ multiplex PCR, and TCRdb's table has in-frame clones only and misses some. V, J and clone size were drawn from that table, and D and trimming were deduced from the DNA. The sample has hundreds of thousands of clones, less than 80% seen once. The healthy adult donors were HIV-negative and reported no recent acute infections or vaccinations. Note on this clone: The antigen is undetermined.

This chain connects TRBV5-1 to TRBJ2-3; unclear D gene. Sequenced input: memory CD4+ T cells sorted from blood. Documented subset: CD45RA-negative fraction. This TCR was recovered from a woman aged 25 to 39 in good health. CDR3 sequence (DNA): TGCGCCAGCAGCTCCCACGGTAGGGCCTCGCAGTATTTT. Translated: CASSSHGRASQYF.